Listed here are 25 T cell receptor beta chains from one sample, sequenced in a study of blood T cell repertoires in COVID-19. The table came from immunoSEQ multiplex PCR; TCRdb's copy has only in-frame clones and leaves some out. The data show around 300,000 clones, with 90% to 95% seen just once and around 2% held by the top ten. The sample comprised peripheral blood. These receptors all come from a woman aged 25-40 years with COVID-19, enrolled during active disease.

The rearrangement uses TRBV3-1 (or the pseudogene TRBV3-2) and TRBJ2-4; maybe TRBD2 (5 bases). Germline V gene sequence: CDR1 LGHDT, CDR2 YNNKEL (reference sequence). CDR3 size: 15 residues. Trimming stripped 3 bases from V and 1 base from J, with 10 bases between. CDR3 in amino acids: CASSHGGSAKNIQYF. CDR3 DNA sequence: TGTGCCAGCAGCCACGGAGGTTCGGCCAAAAACATTCAGTACTTC.

This clone was counted a single time. The chain is built from TRBV28 and TRBJ1-6; 10 positions agree with TRBD1. The CDR3 is 15 residues long. Germline trimming cut 4 bases from V and 10 bases from J; bases unmatched to any gene: 7. From germline, CDR1 is MDHEN and CDR2 SYDVKM. The CDR3 sequence is CASSSRTGGGSPLHF. In DNA, the CDR3 is TGTGCCAGCAGTTCTAGGACAGGGGGTGGATCACCCCTCCACTTT.

The chain recombines TRBV28 with TRBJ2-7; D might be TRBD1 (5 bases). Germline lookup yields CDR1 MDHEN and CDR2 SYDVKM. The CDR3 spans 15 residues. The V end was cut by 3 bases, the J end by 3 bases, with 15 bases between. In DNA, the CDR3 is TGTGCCAGCAGTTTGGCAGGGTTTGATCTCTACGAGCAGTACTTC. Translation gives CASSLAGFDLYEQYF.

J is TRBJ2-7 and V is TRBV16; TRBD1 is a possible D gene (6 bases). V was trimmed by 0 bases and J by 5 bases, leaving 14 bases between them. This CDR3 comprises 15 residues. The germline CDR1 and CDR2 sequences are KGHSY and FQNENV. CDR3 loop: CASSQSFRGRDEQYF. CDR3 sequence (DNA): TGTGCCAGCAGCCAATCTTTCAGGGGTAGGGACGAGCAGTACTTC.

This chain uses TRBV2 with TRBJ2-1; maybe TRBD1 (5 bases). The V end lost 7 bases, the J end lost 7 bases, and 26 bases lay between the germline ends. Germline V gene data show CDR1 as SNHLY and CDR2 as FYNNEI. The CDR3 runs to 17 residues. CDR3 sequence reads: CASTVTKISLGANEQFF. As DNA, the CDR3 is TGTGCCAGCACCGTAACCAAAATTAGCTTAGGGGCAAATGAGCAGTTCTTC.

The chain is built from TRBV5-4 and TRBJ1-1, with TRBD1 matching 7 bases. This CDR3 contains 13 residues. The trim removed 3 bases at V and 1 base at J, leaving 0 bases unmatched. In germline, CDR1 is SGHNT, CDR2 YYREEE (reference sequence). In DNA, the CDR3 is TGTGCCAGCAGCTGGGACAGGAACACTGAAGCTTTCTTT. Its protein is CASSWDRNTEAFF.

The chain has TRBV6-1 and TRBJ2-5; D may be TRBD1 (7 bases). The ends were cut back, 4 bases at V and 5 bases at J, with 20 bases in the middle. This CDR3 has 16 amino acids. Germline CDR1 MNHNS, CDR2 SASEGT. CDR3 sequence reads: CASSGRDSIVEETQYF. For the CDR3, the DNA is TGTGCCAGCAGTGGGAGGGACAGTATTGTCGAGGAGACCCAGTACTTC.

This rearrangement joins TRBV19 to TRBJ2-3; a weak D match, TRBD1 (7 bases). V was pared by 7 bases and J by 3 bases, with 14 bases between. Germline lookup yields CDR1 LNHDA and CDR2 SQIVND (reference sequence). This CDR3 region has 14 residues. CDR3 DNA sequence: TGTGCCAGTAATTCCGCAGGGGGGACAGATACGCAGTATTTT. As protein: CASNSAGGTDTQYF.

V and J are TRBV2 and TRBJ1-2; no firm D call. Germline CDR1 SNHLY, CDR2 FYNNEI. The CDR3 length is 14 residues. V gave up 7 bases and J gave up 0 bases, with 12 bases separating them. CDR3 DNA: TGTGCCAGCACCGCGGCCCTTTCTAACTATGGCTACACCTTC. Translated, it gives CASTAALSNYGYTF.

The chain links TRBV18 to TRBJ1-4; D call uncertain. Trimming took 2 bases from V and 0 from J, leaving 4 bases between them. The CDR3 spans 14 residues. Germline V gene data show CDR1 as KGHSH and CDR2 as LQKENI. The CDR3 sequence is CASSPEATNEKLFF. CDR3 coding DNA: TGTGCCAGCTCACCAGAGGCAACTAATGAAAAACTGTTTTTT.

The chain recombines TRBV6-5 with TRBJ1-2; D is perhaps TRBD1 (6 bases). The ends were cut back, 4 bases at V and 2 bases at J, with 14 bases in the middle. The CDR3 is 15 amino acids. The germline CDR1 and CDR2 sequences are MNHEY and SVGAGI. CDR3 nucleotide sequence: TGTGCCAGCAGTTCCGGACAGCTAGGGAACTATGGCTACACCTTC. Amino acids: CASSSGQLGNYGYTF.

The J gene is TRBJ2-3, the V gene TRBV7-9, with 7 bases matching TRBD2. V gave up 3 bases and J gave up 0 bases; unmatched junction bases: 3. Germline lookup yields CDR1 SEHNR and CDR2 FQNEAQ (reference sequence). The CDR3 has 15 amino acids. CDR3 in amino acids: CASSFSSGSTDTQYF. The CDR3 DNA reads as TGTGCCAGCAGCTTTTCTAGCGGTAGCACAGATACGCAGTATTTT.

The chain links TRBV6-5 to TRBJ2-7; possibly TRBD1 for D (7 bases). CDR3 length: 12 residues. V shed 6 bases and J shed 6 bases, with 12 bases lying between them. Per the germline V gene, CDR1 is MNHEY and CDR2 is SVGAGI. CDR3: CASREGQREQYF. The CDR3 DNA sequence: TGTGCCAGCAGGGAGGGACAGCGCGAGCAGTACTTC.

This chain links TRBV27 with TRBJ1-1; possibly TRBD1 for D (6 bases). The CDR3 consists of 16 residues. Germline CDR1 MNHEY, CDR2 SMNVEV (reference sequence). V lost 0 bases and J lost 4, with 15 bases in between. The CDR3 DNA is TGTGCCAGCAGTTTATCGATCAGGGGTTTGGGCACTGAAGCTTTCTTT. It is translated as CASSLSIRGLGTEAFF.

This clone appeared a single time. This chain connects TRBV3-1 (or the pseudogene TRBV3-2) to TRBJ1-3; TRBD1 matches at 7 bases. V shed 3 bases, J shed 0 bases, and the junction held 8 bases outside the gene matches. The CDR3 is made up of 17 amino acids. Per germline, CDR1 LGHDT and CDR2 YNNKEL (reference sequence). The chain's CDR3 is CASSHGGGGRSGNTIYF. In nucleotides, the CDR3 is TGTGCCAGCAGCCACGGAGGGGGCGGTCGCTCTGGAAACACCATATATTTT.

This clone was seen only once. This chain connects TRBV12-5 to TRBJ1-1; TRBD1 is a possible D gene (5 bases). V shed 7 bases and J shed 0 bases, with 6 bases lying between them. The CDR3 has 12 residues. Looked up from germline, CDR1 is LGHNT and CDR2 is FRNRAP. The chain's CDR3 is CASEQVNTEAFF. The CDR3 DNA is TGTGCTAGTGAACAGGTGAACACTGAAGCTTTCTTT.

The chain couples TRBV9 to TRBJ1-3; 7 bases are shared with TRBD1. The CDR3 covers 15 residues. CDR1 SGDLS and CDR2 YYNGEE come from the germline V gene. V lost 4 bases and J lost 0; bases outside the gene matches: 4. The CDR3 DNA reads TGTGCCAGCAGCCCGGGACAGCTCTCTGGAAACACCATATATTTT. Its protein is CASSPGQLSGNTIYF. The full variable domain, completed using reference TRBV9 and TRBJ1-3, is DSGVTQTPKHLITATGQRVTLRCSPRSGDLSVYWYQQSLDQGLQFLIQYYNGEERAKGNILERFSAQQFPDLHSELNLSSLELGDSALYFCASSPGQLSGNTIYFGEGSWLTVV.

The rearrangement links TRBV2 to TRBJ2-7; 7 positions agree with TRBD2. Germline CDR1 and CDR2: SNHLY and FYNNEI. The CDR3 sequence is 16 residues long. Losses at the gene ends were 0 bases for V and 3 bases for J; bases not matched to a gene: 8. CDR3 in DNA: TGTGCCAGCAGTGAAGCCCGAATAGGGAGGGGCTACGAGCAGTACTTC. Protein sequence: CASSEARIGRGYEQYF.

The chain has TRBV11-2 and TRBJ2-2; 11 positions match TRBD2. Trimming cost V 5 bases and J 2 bases; bases outside gene matches: 4. The CDR3 totals 16 residues. Germline assignment: CDR1 SGHAT and CDR2 FQNNGV. The CDR3 here is CASSRGTSGNTGELFF. CDR3 nucleotides: TGTGCCAGCAGCCGAGGGACTAGCGGAAACACCGGGGAGCTGTTTTTT.

This chain links TRBV5-8 with TRBJ1-2; D unclear. V was trimmed by 4 bases and J by 8 bases, leaving 18 bases between them. CDR1 and CDR2 from the germline V gene are SGHTS and YDEGEE. The CDR3 loop spans 14 amino acids. For the CDR3, the DNA is TGTGCCAGCAGCCTTATAGAGGGTTTGAGGGGCTACACCTTC. The encoded protein is CASSLIEGLRGYTF.

V and J are TRBV27 and TRBJ1-1; 10 nucleotides agree with TRBD1. There are 18 residues in the CDR3. V was clipped by 2 bases and J by 4 bases; unmatched bases: 13. CDR1 MNHEY and CDR2 SMNVEV come from the germline V gene (reference sequence). CDR3 region: CASSLLYRGTGEGTEAFF. CDR3 DNA: TGTGCCAGCAGTTTACTATATAGGGGGACAGGGGAGGGCACTGAAGCTTTCTTT.

The CDR3 spells CAWGTDYSNQPQHF. CDR3 DNA: TGTGCCTGGGGGACAGATTATAGCAATCAGCCCCAGCATTTT. The rearrangement links TRBV30 to TRBJ1-5, with 7 nucleotides matching TRBD1. The ends lost 5 bases at V and 0 bases at J; junction bases unmatched: 4. CDR1 and CDR2 from the germline V gene are GTSNPN and SVGIG (reference sequence). CDR3 length: 14 amino acids. The full variable domain, with the rest looked up from reference TRBV30 and TRBJ1-5, is SQTIHQWPATLVQPVGSPLSLECTVEGTSNPNLYWYRQAAGRGLQLLFYSVGIGQISSEVPQNLSASRPQDRQFILSSKKLLLSDSGFYLCAWGTDYSNQPQHFGDGTRLSIL.

This rearrangement joins TRBV12-5 to TRBJ1-2; TRBD1 is a possible D gene (6 bases). This CDR3 spans 15 amino acids. V lost 1 base to trimming and J lost 5 bases, with 14 bases between them. The germline V gene encodes CDR1 LGHNT and CDR2 FRNRAP. CDR3: CASGLGLQGSYGYTF. The CDR3 region has the DNA TGTGCTAGTGGTTTGGGACTCCAGGGGTCTTATGGCTACACCTTC.

The gene calls are TRBV28 and TRBJ1-1; D is perhaps TRBD1 (6 bases). CDR1 is MDHEN and CDR2 is SYDVKM in the germline V gene. The ends were cut back, 7 bases at V and 8 bases at J, with 17 bases in the middle. This CDR3 comprises 13 residues. The CDR3 nucleotides are TGTGCCAGCACTTCTGACAGGAACCTAGAAGCTTTCTTT. This codes for CASTSDRNLEAFF.

This rearrangement joins TRBV19 to TRBJ1-2; D is possibly TRBD1 (5 bases). There are 16 residues in the CDR3. Germline V gene data show CDR1 as LNHDA and CDR2 as SQIVND (reference sequence). V was clipped by 3 bases and J by 4 bases, with 18 bases between them. CDR3 sequence (DNA): TGTGCCAGTAGTATGCAGCCGGCGGGGGAGGGCTATGGCTACACCTTC. Encoded protein: CASSMQPAGEGYGYTF.